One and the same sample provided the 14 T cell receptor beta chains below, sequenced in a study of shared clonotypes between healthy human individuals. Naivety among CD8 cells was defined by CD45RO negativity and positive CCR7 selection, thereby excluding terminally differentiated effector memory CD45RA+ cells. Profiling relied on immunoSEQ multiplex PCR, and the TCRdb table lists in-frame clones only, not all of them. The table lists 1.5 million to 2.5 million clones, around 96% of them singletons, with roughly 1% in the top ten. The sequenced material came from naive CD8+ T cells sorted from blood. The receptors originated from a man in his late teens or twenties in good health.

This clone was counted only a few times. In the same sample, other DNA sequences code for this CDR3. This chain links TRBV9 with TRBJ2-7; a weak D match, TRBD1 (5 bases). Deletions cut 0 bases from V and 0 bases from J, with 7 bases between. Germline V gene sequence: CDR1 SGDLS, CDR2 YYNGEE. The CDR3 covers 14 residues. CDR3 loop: CASSVGGSSYEQYF. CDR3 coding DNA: TGTGCCAGCAGCGTAGGGGGCAGCTCCTACGAGCAGTACTTC.

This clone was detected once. The CDR3 sequence is CASSESKNQRGPLNEQFF. The CDR3 region has the DNA TGCGCCAGCAGTGAGTCGAAGAATCAGCGGGGGCCATTGAATGAGCAGTTCTTC. The chain joins TRBV10-2 to TRBJ2-1, with 8 bases identical to TRBD2. This CDR3 contains 18 residues. CDR1 WSHSY and CDR2 SAAADI come from the germline V gene. After removal of 0 bases from V and 7 bases from J, the junction contained 14 bases not matched to a gene.

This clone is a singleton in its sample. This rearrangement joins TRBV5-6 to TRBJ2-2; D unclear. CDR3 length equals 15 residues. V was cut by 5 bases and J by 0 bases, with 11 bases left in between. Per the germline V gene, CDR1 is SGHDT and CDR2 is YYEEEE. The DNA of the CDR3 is TGTGCCAGCAGGATTTGGGGTACGAACACCGGGGAGCTGTTTTTT. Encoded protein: CASRIWGTNTGELFF.

The DNA of the CDR3 is TGTGCCAGCAGCGTAGATGTCTCGGAGACCCAGTACTTC. Translating it yields CASSVDVSETQYF. The chain couples TRBV9 to TRBJ2-5; D not certain. Trimming took 0 bases from V and 5 from J, leaving 8 bases between them. The germline V gene has CDR1 SGDLS and CDR2 YYNGEE. The CDR3 loop spans 13 amino acids.

The CDR3 nucleotides read TGCAGCGTTGATCTTACAGGCGCTCCTGAAGCTTTCTTT. Translation gives CSVDLTGAPEAFF. The chain couples TRBV29-1 to TRBJ1-1, with TRBD1 as a possible D gene (5 bases). The CDR3 runs to 13 residues. The ends were cut back, 3 bases at V and 6 bases at J, with 14 bases in the middle. The germline V gene has CDR1 SQVTM and CDR2 ANQGSEA.

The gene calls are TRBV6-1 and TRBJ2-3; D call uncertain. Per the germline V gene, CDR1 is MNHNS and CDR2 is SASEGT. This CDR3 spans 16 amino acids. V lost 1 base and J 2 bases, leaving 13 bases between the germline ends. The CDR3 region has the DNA TGTGCCAGCAGTGAAGGGGCTGATATAATCACAGATACGCAGTATTTT. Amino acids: CASSEGADIITDTQYF.

Here the CDR3 reads CASSEAAGRPTEAFF. CDR3 nucleotide sequence: TGTGCCAGCAGTGAAGCGGCTGGAAGGCCCACTGAAGCTTTCTTT. The chain couples TRBV2 to TRBJ1-1; the D is unclear. There are 15 residues in the CDR3. Germline CDR1 is SNHLY and CDR2 is FYNNEI. V was cut by 0 bases and J by 4 bases, with 12 bases left in between.

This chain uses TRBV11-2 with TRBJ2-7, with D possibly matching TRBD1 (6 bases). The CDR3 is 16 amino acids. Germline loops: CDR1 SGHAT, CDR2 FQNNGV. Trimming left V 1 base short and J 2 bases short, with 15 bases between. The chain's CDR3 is CASSLGTDLLAYEQYF. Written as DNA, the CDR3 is TGTGCCAGCAGCTTAGGGACAGACCTCCTGGCCTACGAGCAGTACTTC.

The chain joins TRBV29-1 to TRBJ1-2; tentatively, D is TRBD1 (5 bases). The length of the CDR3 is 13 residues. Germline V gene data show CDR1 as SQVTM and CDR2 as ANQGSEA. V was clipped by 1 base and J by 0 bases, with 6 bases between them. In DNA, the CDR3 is TGCAGCGTTGAAGCAGGGCCTAACTATGGCTACACCTTC. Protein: CSVEAGPNYGYTF.

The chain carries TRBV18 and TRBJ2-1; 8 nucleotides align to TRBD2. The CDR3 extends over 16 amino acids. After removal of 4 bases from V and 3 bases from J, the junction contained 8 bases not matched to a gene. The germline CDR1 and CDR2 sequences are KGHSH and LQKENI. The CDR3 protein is CASSHIDSGSYNEQFF. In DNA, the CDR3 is TGTGCCAGCTCACATATAGACAGCGGGAGCTACAATGAGCAGTTCTTC.

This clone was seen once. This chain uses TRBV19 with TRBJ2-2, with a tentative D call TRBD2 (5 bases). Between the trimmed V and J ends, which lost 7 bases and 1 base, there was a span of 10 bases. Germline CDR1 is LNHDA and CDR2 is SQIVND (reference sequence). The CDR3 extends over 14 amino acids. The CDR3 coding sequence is TGTGCCAGTATGTTGAGGGAGAACACCGGGGAGCTGTTTTTT. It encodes CASMLRENTGELFF. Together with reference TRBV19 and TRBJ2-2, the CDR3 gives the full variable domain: DGGITQSPKYLFRKEGQNVTLSCEQNLNHDAMYWYRQDPGQGLRLIYYSQIVNDFQKGDIAEGYSVSREKKESFPLTVTSAQKNPTAFYLCASMLRENTGELFFGEGSRLTVL.

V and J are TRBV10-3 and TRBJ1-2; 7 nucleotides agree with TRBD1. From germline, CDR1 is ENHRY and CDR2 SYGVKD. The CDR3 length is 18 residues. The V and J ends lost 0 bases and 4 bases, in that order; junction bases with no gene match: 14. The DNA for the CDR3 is TGTGCCATCAGTGAGTCTCCCCGCCAGGGGGAAAACACCTATGGCTACACCTTC. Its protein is CAISESPRQGENTYGYTF.

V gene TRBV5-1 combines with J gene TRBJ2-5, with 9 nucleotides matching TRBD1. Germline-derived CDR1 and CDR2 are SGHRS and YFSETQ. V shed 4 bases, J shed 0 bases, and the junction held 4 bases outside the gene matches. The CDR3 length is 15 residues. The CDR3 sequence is CASSMDRGYQETQYF. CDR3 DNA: TGCGCCAGCAGCATGGACAGGGGCTACCAAGAGACCCAGTACTTC.

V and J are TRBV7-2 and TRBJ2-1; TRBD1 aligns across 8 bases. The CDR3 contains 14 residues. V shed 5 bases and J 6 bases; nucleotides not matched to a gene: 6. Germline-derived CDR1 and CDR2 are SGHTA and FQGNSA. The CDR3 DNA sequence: TGTGCCAGCAGCACTGCGACAGGGGCCAATGAGCAGTTCTTC. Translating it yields CASSTATGANEQFF.